The clone carrying this T cell receptor (beta chain) ranks as medium-sized. V was clipped by 3 bases and J by 3 bases; unmatched bases: 6. The CDR3 sequence is 15 residues long. Germline V gene sequence: CDR1 DFQATT, CDR2 SNEGSKA (reference sequence). This entry belongs to a study of regulatory T cells in long-lasting Graves disease. CDR3 regions were amplified by Arm-PCR using iRepertoire HTBI primers to build TCR beta libraries. TCRdb reprocessed the multiplex PCR reads with MiXCR, giving one entry per CDR3 protein. The repertoire holds approximately 560,000 distinct CDR3 sequences, with more than 15% as singletons. Documented time point: newly diagnosed GD, antithyroid drugs for less than 3 months. Extracted PBMC RNA gave rise to the TCR library. These records were also assigned to another study, of T cells in Graves' hyperthyroidism and ophthalmopathy. That paper notes: Uncontrolled infection, other autoimmune disease, pregnancy or lactation excluded patients. TCR CDR3 regions were first amplified by RT-PCR with HTBI primers.

The receptor comes from a man younger than 35 with Graves disease. This material consisted of peripheral blood mononuclear cells (PBMCs), taken at new diagnosis, from a patient treated with antithyroid drugs. The chain uses TRBV20-1 and TRBJ1-1; 11 bases agree with TRBD1. The DNA for the CDR3 is TGCAGTGCTAGGGGACAGGGGGATTGGTACACTGAAGCTTTCTTT. Translation gives CSARGQGDWYTEAFF.